This T cell receptor (beta chain) comes out of a study of cytomegalovirus exposure and HLA in healthy donors. Healthy bone marrow donors made up the donors. This CDR3 has 13 residues. Germline V lookup: CDR1 SGHRS, CDR2 YFSETQ. V was cut by 0 bases and J by 4 bases, with 7 bases left in between. Primers for the PCR totalled 60 Vbeta and 13 Jbeta. The data were produced by immunoSEQ multiplex PCR, yet TCRdb's version contains in-frame clones alone and is incomplete. The repertoire holds under 200,000 clones, roughly 85% seen once, with 8% to 10% in the top ten. This TCR was recovered from a male donor in good health and CMV-seropositive. The J gene is TRBJ1-1, the V gene TRBV5-1; D possibly corresponds to TRBD1 (5 bases). Sequencing was done on a sample of PBMCs. The CDR3 loop reads CASSLGQSTEAFF. As DNA, the CDR3 is TGCGCCAGCAGCTTGGGACAGAGCACTGAAGCTTTCTTT.